This record looks at one T cell receptor (beta chain) sequence and its context. This entry belongs to a study of blood T cell repertoires in COVID-19. On the study more broadly: The United States, Italy and Spain were the sources of the acute and convalescent COVID-19 samples. Nucleic acid was either cDNA or gDNA, and it came from T cells, B-cell-depleted T cells, or PBMCs.

The CDR3 is made up of 11 amino acids. Germline CDR1 is SGHRS and CDR2 is YFSETQ. Trimming shortened V by 7 bases and J by 8 bases, and 7 bases separated the two germline ends. The authors' processing: Estimation of nucleated cell counts was performed using reference gene primer amplification. The method was immunoSEQ multiplex PCR; TCRdb's version includes in-frame clones alone and lacks a portion of them. V and J calls and clone size follow that table, whereas D and trimming were derived from the DNA. The table records about 170,000 clones, 82% of them present only once. This receptor was taken from a woman older than 75 with active or convalescent COVID-19. Sequences were obtained from peripheral blood. This chain joins TRBV5-1 and TRBJ1-6; D is unresolved. Here the CDR3 reads CASGPDSPLHF. CDR3 DNA: TGCGCCAGCGGCCCTGATTCACCCCTCCACTTT.